These T cell receptor beta chains were read from a single sample in a study of T cells in narcolepsy. Repertoires were generated with immunoSEQ multiplex PCR, while TCRdb's copy carries only in-frame clones and drops some. In the table there are fewer than 40,000 clones, roughly three quarters of which are singletons. The sequencing sample was made of CD45RA- memory CD4+ T cells from PBMCs. The receptors originated from a human donor with narcolepsy. Both conserved end residues are part of each CDR3. Fields, in order: D gene, clone size, J gene, V gene, CDR3 DNA, CDR3 protein. The D gene is left open where the match is weak. Where a row states a size, it is once, few, many or the class of an expanded clone; other rows omit it.

NA,NA,TRBJ2-7,TRBV5-4,TGTGCCAGCAGCCGGGACAGGGCTAGCGGGAACTTCCCTTACGAGCAGTACTTC,CASSRDRASGNFPYEQYF
TRBD2,NA,TRBJ2-1,TRBV9,TGTGCCAGCAGCGTAGGGTCGGGAGGTCCCCTCGGGAATGAGCAGTTCTTC,CASSVGSGGPLGNEQFF
NA,NA,TRBJ1-2,TRBV28,TGTGCCAGCACCTCGTCCGGGCGAGCGGGGGGCCTTGGCTACACCTTC,CASTSSGRAGGLGYTF
TRBD2,NA,TRBJ2-3,TRBV2,TGTGCCAGCAGTTTAGCGGGAGTTAGCGCAGATACGCAGTATTTT,CASSLAGVSADTQYF
NA,NA,TRBJ1-2,TRBV11-2,TGTGCCAGCAGCTCCCCCTTAAGAGCTAACTATGGCTACACCTTC,CASSSPLRANYGYTF
TRBD2,NA,TRBJ2-6,TRBV2,TGTGCCAGCAGTGTAGCCGGGAGGGCCTTTGGGGCCAACGTCCTGACTTTC,CASSVAGRAFGANVLTF
NA,once,TRBJ2-1,TRBV19,TGTGCCAGTAGTATGTGGGGGAGTCTCGGCAATGAGCAGTTCTTC,CASSMWGSLGNEQFF
NA,NA,TRBJ2-3,TRBV5-1,TGCGCCAGCAGCATGGGAGACAGTGTTGGCACAGATACGCAGTATTTT,CASSMGDSVGTDTQYF
NA,few,TRBJ2-7,TRBV27,TGTGCCAGCAGTCCTCGTAGCGCGTACTCCTACGAGCAGTACTTC,CASSPRSAYSYEQYF
TRBD2,NA,TRBJ2-1,TRBV4-3,TGCGCCAGCAGCCTAGGTGCGGGAGGGTATGAGCAGTTCTTC,CASSLGAGGYEQFF
NA,NA,TRBJ1-5,TRBV9,TGTGCCAGCAGCGTAGGTAACAGGAGGCAGCCCCAGCATTTT,CASSVGNRRQPQHF
NA,NA,TRBJ2-7,TRBV21-1,TGTGCCAGCAGTTACCCGCGCCTACGTTACGAGCAGTACTTC,CASSYPRLRYEQYF
NA,NA,TRBJ1-2,TRBV11-3,TGTGCCAGCAGCTTATTATTCCTCAGGGTAGGTTTTGGTGGCTACACCTTC,CASSLLFLRVGFGGYTF
NA,NA,TRBJ1-2,TRBV18,TGTGCCAGCTCACCACAGACAACCAACTATGGCTACACCTTC,CASSPQTTNYGYTF
TRBD2,few,TRBJ2-1,TRBV10-1,TGCGCCACACGGGCTAGCGGGATTGGTGAGCAGTTCTTC,CATRASGIGEQFF
NA,NA,TRBJ2-7,TRBV18,TGTGCCAGCTCAATACCGGGACATCTTCACGAGCAGTACTTC,CASSIPGHLHEQYF
NA,few,TRBJ2-1,TRBV18,TGTGCCAGCTCACCGGCAGAAATGGTTAGTGAGCAGTTCTTC,CASSPAEMVSEQFF
NA,NA,TRBJ1-6,TRBV30,TGTGCCTGGAGTCCTCCGAGCTCCTATAATTCACCCCTCCACTTT,CAWSPPSSYNSPLHF
TRBD2,NA,TRBJ2-5,TRBV6-6,TGTGCCAGCAGTGAGCGGGACTTTGGGGAGCAGTACTTC,CASSERDFGEQYF
NA,NA,TRBJ2-5,TRBV9,TGTGCCAGCAGCGTTTGGGTGGACCAAGAGACCCAGTACTTC,CASSVWVDQETQYF
NA,NA,TRBJ1-4,TRBV5-1,TGCGCCAGCAGCACAACAACTAATGAAAAACTGTTTTTT,CASSTTTNEKLFF
NA,NA,TRBJ2-7,TRBV5-1,TGCGCCAGCAGCTTGGAAGGGATACACGAGCAGTACTTC,CASSLEGIHEQYF
TRBD2,NA,TRBJ2-7,TRBV28,TGTGCCAGCAGGCGGGGGGGGCGGGGGCTCGCCGAGCAGTACTTC,CASRRGGRGLAEQYF
TRBD1,NA,TRBJ2-6,TRBV15,TGTGCCACCAGAGGGGACAGGGGATATGGAGGGGCCAACGTCCTGACTTTC,CATRGDRGYGGANVLTF
NA,once,TRBJ2-7,TRBV19,TGTGCCAGTAGTCCCACGAATACCCCCTACGAGCAGTACTTC,CASSPTNTPYEQYF
NA,NA,TRBJ1-3,TRBV9,TGTGCCAGCAGCGTAGTACCAGGCCCCTCTGGAAACACCATATATTTT,CASSVVPGPSGNTIYF